Sequencing of this TCR beta chain was carried out in a study of cytomegalovirus exposure and HLA in healthy donors. TCRdb's copy holds only in-frame clones and misses some; the assay was immunoSEQ multiplex PCR. The table shows over 130,000 clones, with more than 75% occurring only once. The V and J ends lost 4 bases and 3 bases respectively, with 10 bases between them. The CDR3 loop spans 14 amino acids. Germline values: CDR1 WSHSY, CDR2 SAAADI. Material for sequencing was PBMCs. The chain recombines TRBV10-2 with TRBJ2-1, with D perhaps TRBD1 (5 bases). The sequence came from a man aged 18 to 29 in good health and CMV-seropositive. The CDR3 region has the DNA TGCGCCAGCAGTGGCCTTAGGGGCTACAATGAGCAGTTCTTC. Translating it yields CASSGLRGYNEQFF.